Listed below are T cell receptor beta chains from one sample, sequenced in a study of shared clonotypes between healthy human individuals. The assay was immunoSEQ multiplex PCR, and TCRdb's table has in-frame clones only and misses some. The sample lists some 2,000,000 clones; over 85% were seen once. Sequenced material: naive CD8+ T cells sorted from blood. All receptors derive from a man aged 18 to 30 in good health. Each CDR3 is given with its conserved first and last residue.

TRBJ1-1	TRBV5-1	CASSPRDSMNTEAFF
TRBJ1-1	TRBV6-5	CASRLGLRTEAFF
TRBJ1-4	TRBV29-1	CSVASSGATNEKLFF
TRBJ1-6	TRBV6-5	CASALRDRVNSPLHF
TRBJ1-4	TRBV6-6	CASSYEGPANEKLFF
TRBJ2-2	TRBV7-6	CASSLVGELFF
TRBJ2-2	TRBV7-9	CASSSTGNTGELFF
TRBJ1-2	TRBV7-9	CASSLVGQGHYGYTF
TRBJ1-5	TRBV9	CASSVGTGGFQPQHF
TRBJ1-5	TRBV9	CASSAVGGYQPQHF
TRBJ2-7	TRBV6-5	CASSYSGQSYEQYF
TRBJ1-5	TRBV4-1	CASTQVAGPNQPQHF
TRBJ1-1	TRBV5-1	CASSPLTGSRTEAFF
TRBJ1-2	TRBV30	CAWSSTGASNYGYTF
TRBJ1-5	TRBV4-1	CASSQDEGGINQPQHF